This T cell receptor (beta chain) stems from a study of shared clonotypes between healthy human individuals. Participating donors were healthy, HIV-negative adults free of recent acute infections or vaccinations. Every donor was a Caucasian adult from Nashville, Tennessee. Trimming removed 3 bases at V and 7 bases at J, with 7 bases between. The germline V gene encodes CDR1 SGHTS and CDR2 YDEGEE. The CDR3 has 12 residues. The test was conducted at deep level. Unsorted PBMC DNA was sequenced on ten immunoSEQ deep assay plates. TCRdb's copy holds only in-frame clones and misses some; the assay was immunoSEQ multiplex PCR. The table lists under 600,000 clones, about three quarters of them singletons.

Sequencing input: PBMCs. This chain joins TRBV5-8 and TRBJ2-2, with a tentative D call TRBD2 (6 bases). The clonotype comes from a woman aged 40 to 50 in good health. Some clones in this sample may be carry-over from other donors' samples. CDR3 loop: CASSYGSGELFF. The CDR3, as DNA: TGTGCCAGCAGCTACGGGAGCGGGGAGCTGTTTTTT.